These 4 T cell receptor beta chains originate from one sample sequenced in a study of neoadjuvant anti-PD-1 for oral cavity cancer. Repertoires were generated with immunoSEQ multiplex PCR, while TCRdb's copy carries only in-frame clones and drops some. This table holds 55,000 to 75,000 clones, 70% to 90% found once. Described time point: after neoadjuvant nivolumab, at surgical resection. Source: PBMCs, taken after nivolumab (anti-PD-1) treatment. These receptors originate from a person aged 40-85 years with oral cavity squamous cell carcinoma.

The chain combines TRBV5-4 with TRBJ1-2; TRBD1 agrees at 7 bases. The CDR3 covers 13 residues. J lost 8 bases, V lost 4 bases, and 8 bases had no gene match. Germline CDR1 and CDR2: SGHNT and YYREEE (reference sequence). Here the CDR3 DNA reads TGTGCCAGCAGCAATGGACAGGACTGGGGCTACACCTTC. It yields the protein CASSNGQDWGYTF.

The chain combines TRBV11-2 with TRBJ2-7; D is perhaps TRBD2 (5 bases). There are 16 residues in the CDR3. The germline V gene has CDR1 SGHAT and CDR2 FQNNGV. With 3 bases removed from V and 4 bases from J, the gap between germline ends came to 19 bases. The CDR3 coding sequence is TGTGCCAGCAGCTTCGCCCCCCAGCGGATCTCTTACGAGCAGTACTTC. Its protein product is CASSFAPQRISYEQYF.

The chain carries TRBV29-1 and TRBJ2-7, with TRBD1 identical over 7 bases. Looked up from germline, CDR1 is SQVTM and CDR2 is ANQGSEA. V was clipped by 5 bases and J by 6 bases; unmatched bases: 10. The CDR3 loop spans 13 amino acids. The CDR3 DNA follows: TGCAGCGTTAGGGACAGACCCTTCGGCGAGCAGTACTTC. It is translated as CSVRDRPFGEQYF.

The gene calls are TRBV28 and TRBJ2-7; D possibly corresponds to TRBD1 (5 bases). With 4 bases removed from V and 2 bases from J, the gap between germline ends came to 12 bases. Germline lookup yields CDR1 MDHEN and CDR2 SYDVKM. The CDR3 contains 14 residues. The CDR3 bases are TGTGCCAGCAGTTCCCCAGGGCGGACCTACGAGCAGTACTTC. Translating it yields CASSSPGRTYEQYF.